This T cell receptor beta chain was obtained from a study of T-cell reconstitution after alpha-beta-depleted transplantation in children. Study-level results: Elevated TCRbeta diversity at day 60 was traced, in some patients, to surviving recipient T cells and thymic progenitors. Expanded clones from the graft, numbering several hundred, reportedly supplied alpha-beta T cells about two months after transplant. T-cell counts and diversity at one year post-transplant came mainly from newly produced T cells.

This clonotype was picked up one time. Its antigen remains unknown. TCRbeta library construction was performed incorporating unique molecular identifiers. TCRdb analysed the PCR reads with MiXCR anew, one entry per CDR3 protein. The data contain 450,000 to 700,000 distinct CDR3 sequences, roughly 30% of them singletons. With V trimmed by 3 bases and J by 15 bases, 8 bases remained unmatched. The CDR3 spans 12 residues. Germline assignment: CDR1 MNHEY and CDR2 SVGAGI. This chain uses TRBV6-5 with TRBJ2-1; TRBD2 matches at 7 bases. This clonotype was sampled from a boy under two years old with Wiskott-Aldrich syndrome, due to receive a stem cell transplant. The sequenced sample was PBMCs, obtained before TCRalphabeta/CD19-depleted stem cell transplant. CDR3 nucleotides: TGTGCCAGCAGTTATCTAGGCGGGAGCCGGTTCTTC. It is translated as CASSYLGGSRFF.